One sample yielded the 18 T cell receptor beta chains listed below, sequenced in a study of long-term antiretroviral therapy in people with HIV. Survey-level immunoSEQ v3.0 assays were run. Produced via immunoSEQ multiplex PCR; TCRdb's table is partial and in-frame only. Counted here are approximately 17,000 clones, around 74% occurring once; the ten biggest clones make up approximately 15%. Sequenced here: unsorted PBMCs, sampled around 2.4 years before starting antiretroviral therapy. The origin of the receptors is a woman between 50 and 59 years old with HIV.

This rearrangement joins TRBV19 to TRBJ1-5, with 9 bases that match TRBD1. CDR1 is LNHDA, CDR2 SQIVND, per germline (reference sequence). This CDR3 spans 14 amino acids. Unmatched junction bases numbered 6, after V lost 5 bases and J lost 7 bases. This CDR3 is CASSVQGAGQPQHF. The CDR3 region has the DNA TGTGCCAGTAGTGTACAGGGGGCTGGACAGCCCCAGCATTTT.

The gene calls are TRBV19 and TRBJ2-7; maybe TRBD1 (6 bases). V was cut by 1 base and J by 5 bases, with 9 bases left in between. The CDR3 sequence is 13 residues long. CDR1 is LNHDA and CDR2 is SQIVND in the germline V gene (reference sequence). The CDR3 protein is CASSIVPGDEQYF. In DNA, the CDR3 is TGTGCCAGTAGTATAGTTCCAGGGGACGAGCAGTACTTC.

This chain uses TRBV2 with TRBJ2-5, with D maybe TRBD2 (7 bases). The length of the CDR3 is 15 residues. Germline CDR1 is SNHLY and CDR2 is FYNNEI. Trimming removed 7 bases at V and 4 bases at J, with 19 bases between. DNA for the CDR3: TGTGCCAGCATCAACTTTAGGGGGGGTAGAGAGACCCAGTACTTC. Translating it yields CASINFRGGRETQYF.

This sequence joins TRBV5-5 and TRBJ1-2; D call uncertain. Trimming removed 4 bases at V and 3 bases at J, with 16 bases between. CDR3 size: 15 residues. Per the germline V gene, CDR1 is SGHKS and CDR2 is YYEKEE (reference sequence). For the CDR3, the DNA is TGTGCCAGCAGCCATATTGGCCGGCAGGACTATGGCTACACCTTC. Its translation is CASSHIGRQDYGYTF.

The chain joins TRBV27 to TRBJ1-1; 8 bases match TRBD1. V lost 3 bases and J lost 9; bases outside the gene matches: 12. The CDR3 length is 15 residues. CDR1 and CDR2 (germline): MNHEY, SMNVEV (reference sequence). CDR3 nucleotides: TGTGCCAGCAGTTTCCTGACAGGGGAACATGTGAAAGCTTTCTTT. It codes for CASSFLTGEHVKAFF.

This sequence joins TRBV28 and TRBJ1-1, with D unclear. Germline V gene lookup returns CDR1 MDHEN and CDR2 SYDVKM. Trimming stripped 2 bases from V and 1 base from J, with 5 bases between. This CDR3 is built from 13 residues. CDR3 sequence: CASSLGRNTEAFF. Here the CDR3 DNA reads TGTGCCAGCAGTTTAGGCAGGAACACTGAAGCTTTCTTT. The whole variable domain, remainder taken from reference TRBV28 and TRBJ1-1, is DVKVTQSSRYLVKRTGEKVFLECVQDMDHENMFWYRQDPGLGLRLIYFSYDVKMKEKGDIPEGYSVSREKKERFSLILESASTNQTSMYLCASSLGRNTEAFFGQGTRLTVV.

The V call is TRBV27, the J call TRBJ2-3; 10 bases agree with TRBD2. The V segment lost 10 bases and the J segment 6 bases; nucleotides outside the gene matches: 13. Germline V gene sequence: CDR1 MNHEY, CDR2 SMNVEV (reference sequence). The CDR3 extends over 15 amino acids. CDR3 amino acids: CATGASGGRWDTQYF. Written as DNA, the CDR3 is TGTGCCACCGGTGCTAGCGGGGGCCGTTGGGATACGCAGTATTTT.

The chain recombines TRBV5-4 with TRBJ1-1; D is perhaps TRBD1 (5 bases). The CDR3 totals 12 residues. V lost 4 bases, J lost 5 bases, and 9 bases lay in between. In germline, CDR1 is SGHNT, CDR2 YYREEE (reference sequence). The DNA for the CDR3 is TGTGCCAGCAGCCCCGGGGGGACTGAAGCTTTCTTT. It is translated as CASSPGGTEAFF.

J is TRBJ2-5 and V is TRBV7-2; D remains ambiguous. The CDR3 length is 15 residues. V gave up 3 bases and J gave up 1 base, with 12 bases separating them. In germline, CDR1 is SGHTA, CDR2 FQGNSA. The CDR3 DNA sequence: TGTGCCAGCAGCTTCCGGCCGGGCATCCAAGAGACCCAGTACTTC. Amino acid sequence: CASSFRPGIQETQYF.

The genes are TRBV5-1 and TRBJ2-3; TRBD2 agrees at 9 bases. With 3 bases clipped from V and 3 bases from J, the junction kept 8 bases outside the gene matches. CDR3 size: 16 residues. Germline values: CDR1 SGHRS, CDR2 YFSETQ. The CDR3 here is CASSSRGSGGTDTQYF. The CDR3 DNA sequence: TGCGCCAGCAGCTCCCGTGGAAGCGGGGGGACAGATACGCAGTATTTT.

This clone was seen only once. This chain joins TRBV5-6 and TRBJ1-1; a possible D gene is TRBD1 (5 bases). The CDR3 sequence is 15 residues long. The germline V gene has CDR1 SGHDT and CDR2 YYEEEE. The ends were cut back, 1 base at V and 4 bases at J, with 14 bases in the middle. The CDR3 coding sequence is TGTGCCAGCAGCTTGATGGACTTCGGGGCCACTGAAGCTTTCTTT. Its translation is CASSLMDFGATEAFF.

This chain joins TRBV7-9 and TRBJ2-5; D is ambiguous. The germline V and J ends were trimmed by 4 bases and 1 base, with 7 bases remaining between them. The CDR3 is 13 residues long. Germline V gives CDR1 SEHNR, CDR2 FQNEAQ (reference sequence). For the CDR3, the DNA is TGTGCCAGCAGCTCCATGCTCCAAGAGACCCAGTACTTC. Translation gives CASSSMLQETQYF.

The CDR3 nucleotides read TGTGCCAGCAGCTCTTCGGGGTCCCAGTACTTC. Translating gives CASSSSGSQYF. This rearrangement joins TRBV14 to TRBJ2-5, with D possibly TRBD2 on 5 matching bases. The CDR3 is 11 residues long. The V end was cut by 5 bases, the J end by 9 bases, with 10 bases between. CDR1 and CDR2 (germline): SGHDN, FVKESK.

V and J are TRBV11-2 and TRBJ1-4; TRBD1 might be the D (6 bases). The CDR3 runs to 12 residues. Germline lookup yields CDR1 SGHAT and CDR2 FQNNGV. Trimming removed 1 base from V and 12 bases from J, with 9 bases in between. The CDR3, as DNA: TGTGCCAGCAGCTTAGTAAAGGGGGAACTGTTTTTT. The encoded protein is CASSLVKGELFF.

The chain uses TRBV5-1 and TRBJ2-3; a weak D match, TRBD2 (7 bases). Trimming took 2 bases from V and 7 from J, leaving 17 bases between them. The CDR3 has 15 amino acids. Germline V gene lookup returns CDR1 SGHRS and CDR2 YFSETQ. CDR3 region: CASSFGGGARNTQYF. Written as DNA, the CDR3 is TGCGCCAGCAGCTTCGGTGGGGGGGCCCGAAATACGCAGTATTTT.

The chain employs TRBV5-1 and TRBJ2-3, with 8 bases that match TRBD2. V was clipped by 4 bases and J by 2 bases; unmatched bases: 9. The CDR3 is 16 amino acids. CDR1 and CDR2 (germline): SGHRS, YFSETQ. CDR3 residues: CASSLMSGGDTDTQYF. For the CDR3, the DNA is TGCGCCAGCAGCCTCATGTCGGGGGGGGACACAGATACGCAGTATTTT.

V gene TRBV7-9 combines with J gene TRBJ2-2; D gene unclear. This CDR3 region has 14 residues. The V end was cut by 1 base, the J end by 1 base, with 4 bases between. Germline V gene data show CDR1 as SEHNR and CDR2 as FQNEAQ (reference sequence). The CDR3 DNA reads TGTGCCAGCAGCTTAGGGGGGAACACCGGGGAGCTGTTTTTT. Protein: CASSLGGNTGELFF.

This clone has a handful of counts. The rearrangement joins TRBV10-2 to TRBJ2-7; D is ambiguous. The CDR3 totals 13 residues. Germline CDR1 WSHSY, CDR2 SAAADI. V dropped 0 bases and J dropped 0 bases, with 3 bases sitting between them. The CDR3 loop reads CASSESTSYEQYV. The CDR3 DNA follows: TGCGCCAGCAGTGAGTCAACCTCCTACGAGCAGTACGTC.